This T cell receptor (beta chain) was captured by sequencing in a study of neurological immune-mediated disorders. This clonotype was observed at least ten times. This CDR3 is 13 amino acids long. Germline V lookup: CDR1 DFQATT, CDR2 SNEGSKA (reference sequence). V lost 3 bases, J lost 10 bases, and 18 bases lay in between. Indicated time point: longitudinal time-point 1 (baseline). With 10-nucleotide random UMIs included, cDNA was synthesized by 5'RACE. Each CDR3 protein is one row after TCRdb ran MiXCR on the 5' RACE reads. The sample shows 71,000 or so distinct CDR3 sequences, about an eighth of them seen only once.

The sequencing input was PBMCs. This chain links TRBV20-1 with TRBJ1-1; no clear D. The sequence came from a female donor with HTLV-1-associated myelopathy (HAM/TSP). CDR3 DNA sequence: TGCAGTGCTAGCGTGGGCCCGGCGGGTCGAGCTTTCTTT. Its protein is CSASVGPAGRAFF.